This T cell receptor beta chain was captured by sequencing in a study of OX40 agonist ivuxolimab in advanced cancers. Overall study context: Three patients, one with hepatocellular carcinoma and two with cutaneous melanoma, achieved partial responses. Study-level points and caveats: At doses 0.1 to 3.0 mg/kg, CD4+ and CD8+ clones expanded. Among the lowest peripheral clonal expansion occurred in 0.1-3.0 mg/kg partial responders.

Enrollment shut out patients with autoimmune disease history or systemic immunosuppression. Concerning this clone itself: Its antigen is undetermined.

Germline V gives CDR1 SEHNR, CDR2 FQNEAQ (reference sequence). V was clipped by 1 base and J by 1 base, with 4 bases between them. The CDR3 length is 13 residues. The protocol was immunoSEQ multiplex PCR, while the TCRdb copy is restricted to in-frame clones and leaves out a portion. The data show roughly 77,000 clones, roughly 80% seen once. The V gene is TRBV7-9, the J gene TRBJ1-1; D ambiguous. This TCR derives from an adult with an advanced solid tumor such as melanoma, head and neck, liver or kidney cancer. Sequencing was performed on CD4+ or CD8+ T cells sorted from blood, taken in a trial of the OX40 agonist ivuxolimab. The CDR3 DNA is TGTGCCAGCAGCTTAGTACAGAACACTGAAGCTTTCTTT. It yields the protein CASSLVQNTEAFF.